This T cell receptor (beta chain) was sequenced during a study of blood T cell repertoires in COVID-19. Overall study context: T cells, B-cell-depleted T cells, or PBMCs provided the cDNA or gDNA that served as material.

The V gene's germline CDR1 is SGHNT and CDR2 YENEEA. The CDR3 runs to 14 residues. Germline trimming cut 6 bases from V and 7 bases from J; bases unmatched to any gene: 7. Per the study methods: Counts of nucleated cells, estimated from reference gene primer amplification, were obtained. Only in-frame clones appear in the TCRdb table, and some are missing; sequencing was by immunoSEQ multiplex PCR. From that table come the V and J calls and clone size; the DNA was used to work out D and trimming. There are some 170,000 clones in the sample; roughly 89% occur only once, and 1.6% lies in the top ten. This rearrangement joins TRBV11-3 to TRBJ1-4; the match to TRBD1 covers 8 bases. The sequencing input was peripheral blood. This sequence was found in a woman in her forties or fifties with acute or convalescent COVID-19. The CDR3 DNA reads TGTGCCAGCAGTGGACAGGGTTTGGGTGAAAAACTGTTTTTT. Protein sequence: CASSGQGLGEKLFF.